These 14 T cell receptor beta chains were all obtained from the same sample, sequenced in a study of a mutant IDH1 vaccine in newly diagnosed glioma. Generated by immunoSEQ multiplex PCR, the TCRdb table keeps only in-frame clones and is missing some. This table holds fewer than 70,000 clones, approximately 80% found once. Their recognized antigens are unknown. Time point described: week 11, during vaccination. Each dose of the vaccine consisted of 300 ug of mutant IDH1 20-mer peptide, with topical imiquimod. This sample comprised PBMCs, obtained from a glioma patient whose treatment included an IDH1 peptide vaccine. These receptors came from a man aged 30 to 45 with glioma.

The chain couples TRBV27 to TRBJ2-1; the D is unclear. Germline loops: CDR1 MNHEY, CDR2 SMNVEV (reference sequence). Trimming cost V 7 bases and J 0 bases, with 7 bases left between them. The CDR3 has 13 amino acids. The CDR3 DNA reads TGTGCCAGCACAGCGAACTCCTACAATGAGCAGTTCTTC. It is translated as CASTANSYNEQFF.

This sequence joins TRBV6-6 and TRBJ2-5; unclear D gene. Germline assignment: CDR1 MNHNY and CDR2 SVGAGI (reference sequence). V lost 7 bases, J lost 1 base, and 10 bases lay in between. CDR3 size: 13 residues. CDR3 bases: TGTGCCAGCAACATAGATACCCAAGAGACCCAGTACTTC. The encoded protein is CASNIDTQETQYF.

This chain joins TRBV5-5 and TRBJ1-5; D may be TRBD1 (5 bases). This CDR3 region has 17 residues. CDR1 SGHKS and CDR2 YYEKEE come from the germline V gene (reference sequence). The germline V and J ends were trimmed by 0 bases and 0 bases, with 13 bases remaining between them. The CDR3 coding sequence is TGTGCCAGCAGCTTGGGGTTTCGGGACTATAGCAATCAGCCCCAGCATTTT. Translation gives CASSLGFRDYSNQPQHF.

The chain couples TRBV7-9 to TRBJ1-6, with D possibly TRBD1 on 5 matching bases. Germline CDR1 reads SEHNR; CDR2 reads FQNEAQ (reference sequence). Trimming removed 3 bases at V and 6 bases at J, with 9 bases between. The CDR3 totals 14 residues. This CDR3 reads CASSFGQLNSPLHF. In DNA, the CDR3 is TGTGCCAGCAGCTTTGGACAACTTAATTCACCCCTCCACTTT.

In DNA, the CDR3 is TGTGCCAGCAGCTCCCTAGCGGACAATGAGCAGTTCTTC. This translates into CASSSLADNEQFF. The chain couples TRBV7-9 to TRBJ2-1; 7 bases line up with TRBD2. The CDR3 contains 13 residues. V shed 4 bases and J 5 bases; nucleotides not matched to a gene: 2. The V gene's germline CDR1 is SEHNR and CDR2 FQNEAQ (reference sequence).

The genes are TRBV5-6 and TRBJ1-4; D is uncertain. Trimming took 0 bases from V and 5 from J, leaving 14 bases between them. Germline loops: CDR1 SGHDT, CDR2 YYEEEE. This CDR3 has 16 amino acids. The CDR3 loop is CASSLASGVLNEKLFF. The DNA for the CDR3 is TGTGCCAGCAGCTTGGCGTCGGGTGTCCTAAATGAAAAACTGTTTTTT.

The CDR3 here is CASSYGRGRAEAFF. For the CDR3, the DNA is TGTGCCAGCAGTTATGGACGAGGAAGGGCTGAAGCTTTCTTT. This chain links TRBV6-5 with TRBJ1-1; D is unresolved. Deletions cut 3 bases from V and 6 bases from J, with 14 bases between. Germline CDR1 and CDR2: MNHEY and SVGAGI. The CDR3 spans 14 residues.

This chain connects TRBV28 to TRBJ1-2; TRBD1 aligns across 10 bases. Trimming at V came to 5 bases and at J to 11 bases, leaving 11 bases not matched to a gene. The germline CDR1 and CDR2 sequences are MDHEN and SYDVKM. CDR3 size: 14 residues. The DNA for the CDR3 is TGTGCCAGCAGTCTCGCCGGGGACAGGGGTTTTTACACCTTC. Translating gives CASSLAGDRGFYTF.

This chain links TRBV16 with TRBJ1-2; D is perhaps TRBD1 (5 bases). V gave up 2 bases and J gave up 6 bases, with 13 bases separating them. Germline V gene lookup returns CDR1 KGHSY and CDR2 FQNENV. The CDR3 has 14 amino acids. Here the CDR3 DNA reads TGTGCCAGCAGCCAACGTCGGGGGGTGGATGGCTACACCTTC. Its translation: CASSQRRGVDGYTF.

V gene TRBV7-2 combines with J gene TRBJ2-1; the D is unclear. Trimming cost V 3 bases and J 8 bases, with 17 bases left between them. CDR1 and CDR2 (germline): SGHTA, FQGNSA. The CDR3 consists of 15 residues. The CDR3 region has the DNA TGTGCCAGCAGCTTGTTCTTCGTAAGTTGGGATGAGCAGTTCTTC. Protein product: CASSLFFVSWDEQFF. The complete variable domain, with remaining parts taken from reference TRBV7-2 and TRBJ2-1, reads GAGVSQSPSNKVTEKGKDVELRCDPISGHTALYWYRQSLGQGLEFLIYFQGNSAPDKSGLPSDRFSAERTGGSVSTLTIQRTQQEDSAVYLCASSLFFVSWDEQFFGPGTRLTVL.

The gene calls are TRBV6-6 and TRBJ2-1; the match to TRBD1 covers 11 bases. The germline CDR1 and CDR2 sequences are MNHNY and SVGAGI (reference sequence). This CDR3 is built from 16 residues. V lost 0 bases and J lost 3; bases outside the gene matches: 1. CDR3 region: CASSYSGQGGYNEQFF. CDR3 sequence (DNA): TGTGCCAGCAGTTACTCGGGACAGGGGGGCTACAATGAGCAGTTCTTC.

The chain recombines TRBV10-3 with TRBJ2-2; TRBD1 agrees at 7 bases. V shed 6 bases and J 2 bases; nucleotides not matched to a gene: 6. Germline values: CDR1 ENHRY, CDR2 SYGVKD. The CDR3 covers 15 residues. The CDR3 here is CAIRETGFNTGELFF. The CDR3 coding sequence is TGTGCCATCAGGGAGACAGGGTTTAACACCGGGGAGCTGTTTTTT.

This chain connects TRBV2 to TRBJ2-3; 7 bases match TRBD1. There are 13 residues in the CDR3. V lost 6 bases and J lost 6; bases outside the gene matches: 6. The germline CDR1 and CDR2 sequences are SNHLY and FYNNEI. The DNA for the CDR3 is TGTGCCAGCAGGGACAGGCGGACGGATACGCAGTATTTT. Translating it yields CASRDRRTDTQYF.

CDR3 sequence reads: CASSGRQGENYGYTF. CDR3 DNA: TGTGCCAGCAGCGGCCGACAGGGTGAGAACTATGGCTACACCTTC. V is TRBV5-4 and J is TRBJ1-2; TRBD1 matches at 7 bases. CDR3 size: 15 residues. Germline V CDR1 and CDR2: SGHNT, YYREEE (reference sequence). V shed 4 bases and J 2 bases; nucleotides not matched to a gene: 8.